These 20 T cell receptor beta chains share one sample of origin, sequenced in a study of blood T cell repertoires in COVID-19. The repertoire was sequenced with immunoSEQ multiplex PCR; TCRdb's copy has only in-frame clones and lacks some. The sample consists of fewer than 75,000 clones, 85% to 90% of them appearing once. The material sequenced was peripheral blood. The origin of the receptors is a man in his 60s with acute or convalescent COVID-19.

This clone was seen a few times. The CDR3 DNA reads as TGTGCCAGCAGTCGCCGGACAGGGATCTACGAGCAGTACTTC. This encodes CASSRRTGIYEQYF. V is TRBV27 and J is TRBJ2-7; 8 bases are shared with TRBD1. The CDR3 runs 14 residues. Germline lookup yields CDR1 MNHEY and CDR2 SMNVEV (reference sequence). V gave up 5 bases and J gave up 3 bases; unmatched junction bases: 6.

In nucleotides, the CDR3 is TGCGCCAGCAGCTATCGGACAGGGGAGACCTACGAGCAGTACTTC. As protein: CASSYRTGETYEQYF. The rearrangement uses TRBV5-1 and TRBJ2-7; 9 bases agree with TRBD1. Germline values: CDR1 SGHRS, CDR2 YFSETQ. The CDR3 covers 15 residues. V was pared by 3 bases and J by 2 bases, with 6 bases of the junction left unmatched.

This chain joins TRBV18 and TRBJ1-5, with unresolved D. With 2 bases removed from V and 5 bases from J, the gap between germline ends came to 10 bases. The CDR3 is made up of 14 amino acids. The germline V gene encodes CDR1 KGHSH and CDR2 LQKENI. The DNA of the CDR3 is TGTGCCAGCTCACCATTAGTCGCCGATCAGCCCCAGCATTTT. This translates into CASSPLVADQPQHF.

The chain joins TRBV19 to TRBJ2-6; D is perhaps TRBD1 (6 bases). CDR1 is LNHDA, CDR2 SQIVND, per germline (reference sequence). The CDR3 spans 14 residues. Trimming took off 9 bases at V and 4 bases at J, with 13 bases between the two ends. The CDR3 bases are TGTGCCAGCGCCACAGGGTCCGGGGCCAACGTCCTGACTTTC. This codes for CASATGSGANVLTF.

V usage is TRBV27 and J usage is TRBJ2-1, with a tentative D call TRBD2 (7 bases). The ends were cut back, 5 bases at V and 8 bases at J, with 13 bases in the middle. The CDR3 covers 13 residues. Germline V gene lookup returns CDR1 MNHEY and CDR2 SMNVEV (reference sequence). CDR3 DNA sequence: TGTGCCAGCAGTGGGGGGGCGGGAGATGAGCAGTTCTTC. Its translation is CASSGGAGDEQFF.

This chain joins TRBV5-1 and TRBJ1-2; D may be TRBD1 (6 bases). The CDR3 sequence is 15 residues long. The germline V gene encodes CDR1 SGHRS and CDR2 YFSETQ. Between the trimmed V and J ends, which lost 4 bases and 1 base, there was a span of 14 bases. CDR3 sequence (DNA): TGCGCCAGCAGCCCGTTGGACAGCCTTAACTATGGCTACACCTTC. Translation gives CASSPLDSLNYGYTF.

The CDR3 nucleotides read TGTGCCAGTAGTATAGACTTTACAGGGGCCACTGAAGCTTTCTTT. It translates to CASSIDFTGATEAFF. The V gene is TRBV19, the J gene TRBJ1-1; 7 bases are shared with TRBD1. V was clipped by 0 bases and J by 4 bases; unmatched bases: 5. This CDR3 has 15 amino acids. Per germline, CDR1 LNHDA and CDR2 SQIVND (reference sequence).

The count of this clone is one. V is TRBV9 and J is TRBJ2-1, with D perhaps TRBD2 (6 bases). The V gene lost 5 bases and the J gene lost 9 bases, with 18 bases spanning the gap. Germline V gene sequence: CDR1 SGDLS, CDR2 YYNGEE. This CDR3 has 14 residues. In DNA, the CDR3 is TGTGCCAGCAGTTCCGGGACTGTGCCGGGTGAGCAGTTCTTC. Encoded protein: CASSSGTVPGEQFF. The variable domain in full, completed from reference TRBV9 and TRBJ2-1, reads DSGVTQTPKHLITATGQRVTLRCSPRSGDLSVYWYQQSLDQGLQFLIQYYNGEERAKGNILERFSAQQFPDLHSELNLSSLELGDSALYFCASSSGTVPGEQFFGPGTRLTVL.

The chain joins TRBV27 to TRBJ1-5, with D unclear. CDR1 MNHEY and CDR2 SMNVEV come from the germline V gene (reference sequence). CDR3 size: 14 residues. V dropped 5 bases and J dropped 0 bases, with 8 bases sitting between them. The CDR3 region has the DNA TGTGCCAGCAGTCCATTCTATAGCAATCAGCCCCAGCATTTT. It specifies CASSPFYSNQPQHF.

The CDR3 DNA follows: TGTGCCAGCTCACAAAACTCCGGACAGGGGGTAACCGGGGAGCTGTTTTTT. This encodes CASSQNSGQGVTGELFF. The gene calls are TRBV18 and TRBJ2-2; 10 bases line up with TRBD1. The ends lost 4 bases at V and 5 bases at J; junction bases unmatched: 10. CDR3 length: 17 residues. Germline V CDR1 and CDR2: KGHSH, LQKENI.

This clone was detected only once. The chain carries TRBV2 and TRBJ1-2; 8 bases fit TRBD1. CDR3 size: 14 residues. The germline gives CDR1 SNHLY, CDR2 FYNNEI. With V trimmed by 6 bases and J by 6 bases, 9 bases remained unmatched. The CDR3 nucleotides read TGTGCCAGCAGCGCAGTCAGGGGGCTGGATGGCTACACCTTC. This gives the protein CASSAVRGLDGYTF. Full variable domain (rest looked up from reference TRBV2 and TRBJ1-2): EPEVTQTPSHQVTQMGQEVILRCVPISNHLYFYWYRQILGQKVEFLVSFYNNEISEKSEIFDDQFSVERPDGSNFTLKIRSTKLEDSAMYFCASSAVRGLDGYTFGSGTRLTVV.

This clone was detected a few times. The rearrangement links TRBV6-5 to TRBJ1-6; 8 bases fit TRBD1. The CDR3 sequence is 11 residues long. J lost 14 bases, V lost 5 bases, and 2 bases had no gene match. The V gene's germline CDR1 is MNHEY and CDR2 SVGAGI. CDR3 sequence: CASSTGGALHF. DNA of the CDR3: TGTGCCAGCAGTACAGGGGGTGCCCTCCACTTT.

The chain employs TRBV13 and TRBJ1-6; D gene uncertain. Trimming removed 7 bases at V and 9 bases at J, with 10 bases between. Germline-derived CDR1 and CDR2 are PRHDT and FYEKMQ (reference sequence). This CDR3 has 12 residues. CDR3: CASTLRGSPLHF. CDR3 in DNA: TGTGCCAGCACCCTTAGAGGTTCACCCCTCCACTTT.

The genes are TRBV29-1 and TRBJ2-7; a possible D gene is TRBD2 (5 bases). This CDR3 is built from 13 residues. Germline V lookup: CDR1 SQVTM, CDR2 ANQGSEA. The V end lost 4 bases, the J end lost 0 bases, and 10 bases lay between the germline ends. As DNA, the CDR3 is TGCAGCGTTGTCGGGGAAATCTCCTACGAGCAGTACTTC. It specifies CSVVGEISYEQYF.

The gene calls are TRBV7-8 and TRBJ1-5; 8 positions match TRBD1. This CDR3 has 16 residues. V lost 5 bases to trimming and J lost 5 bases; unmatched junction nucleotides: 11. Per germline, CDR1 SGHVS and CDR2 FQNEAQ. The CDR3 bases are TGTGCCAGCAGCCCCAGGACAGGGATCTTCGATCAGCCCCAGCATTTT. It translates to CASSPRTGIFDQPQHF.

V gene TRBV7-9 combines with J gene TRBJ1-2; D is uncertain. The CDR3 length is 17 residues. Germline CDR1 is SEHNR and CDR2 is FQNEAQ (reference sequence). V gave up 0 bases and J gave up 7 bases, with 21 bases separating them. As DNA, the CDR3 is TGTGCCAGCAGCTTAGCGGTAAGCTTCACAGATCCGTCTGGCTACACCTTC. Amino acid sequence: CASSLAVSFTDPSGYTF.

The gene calls are TRBV24-1 and TRBJ2-3; TRBD2 aligns across 8 bases. Germline-derived CDR1 and CDR2 are KGHDR and SFDVKD. Trimming took 4 bases from V and 5 from J; bases not matched to a gene: 7. This CDR3 is 15 amino acids long. Here the CDR3 reads CATSDPGLGQDTQYF. In DNA, the CDR3 is TGTGCCACCAGTGACCCGGGACTAGGTCAAGATACGCAGTATTTT.

This clone was counted once. The chain combines TRBV5-1 with TRBJ1-4, with 7 nucleotides matching TRBD1. V gave up 2 bases and J gave up 5 bases; unmatched junction bases: 6. From germline, CDR1 is SGHRS and CDR2 YFSETQ. This CDR3 region has 15 residues. The CDR3 nucleotides are TGCGCCAGCAGCTTACTCGGGACAGAGAATGAAAAACTGTTTTTT. Encoded protein: CASSLLGTENEKLFF.

The V gene is TRBV10-2, the J gene TRBJ1-1; the D is unclear. This CDR3 spans 12 amino acids. Germline assignment: CDR1 WSHSY and CDR2 SAAADI. Trimming left V 7 bases short and J 0 bases short, with 6 bases between. The CDR3 region is CASMKLNTEAFF. CDR3 in DNA: TGCGCCAGCATGAAGCTGAACACTGAAGCTTTCTTT.

The chain has TRBV6-5 and TRBJ2-7, with a tentative D call TRBD1 (6 bases). CDR1 MNHEY and CDR2 SVGAGI come from the germline V gene. CDR3 length equals 14 residues. V lost 6 bases and J 2 bases, leaving 14 bases between the germline ends. The CDR3 spells CASRPGTIAYEQYF. The CDR3, as DNA: TGTGCCAGCAGACCCGGGACAATCGCCTACGAGCAGTACTTC.